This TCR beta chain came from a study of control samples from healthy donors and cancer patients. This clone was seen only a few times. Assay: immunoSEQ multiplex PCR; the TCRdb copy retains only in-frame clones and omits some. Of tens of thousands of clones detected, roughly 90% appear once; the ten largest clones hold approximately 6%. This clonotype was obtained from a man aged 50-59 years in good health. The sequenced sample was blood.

CDR3 DNA: TGTGCCAGTAGTAACGGATATGTGGGCTCTGGGGCCAACGTCCTGACTTTC. This encodes CASSNGYVGSGANVLTF. This chain joins TRBV19 and TRBJ2-6; D gene unclear. Germline V gives CDR1 LNHDA, CDR2 SQIVND (reference sequence). This CDR3 spans 17 amino acids. Trimming removed 4 bases at V and 0 bases at J, with 13 bases between.